The entry below describes one TCR beta chain. In the original processing: Amplified reference gene primers provided the basis for estimating nucleated cell counts. The table came from immunoSEQ multiplex PCR; TCRdb's copy has only in-frame clones and leaves some out. V, J and clone size were drawn from that table, and D and trimming were deduced from the DNA. The sample records 300,000 to 400,000 clones, about 86% being singletons. The data originate from a study of blood T cell repertoires in COVID-19. CDR3 length: 15 amino acids. The germline V gene encodes CDR1 MDHEN and CDR2 SYDVKM. Trimming at V came to 5 bases and at J to 5 bases, leaving 11 bases not matched to a gene.

This receptor was taken from a man aged 25-45 years with active or convalescent COVID-19. Sequencing input: peripheral blood. The rearrangement joins TRBV28 to TRBJ2-5; 7 positions match TRBD2. DNA for the CDR3: TGTGCCAGCAGTGGGGGGGGGAGTGTGTGGGAGACCCAGTACTTC. Translated, it gives CASSGGGSVWETQYF.